This passage covers 29 T cell receptor beta chains from one sample sequenced in a study of identical twins (dated by TCRdb to about 2016). Library preparation was by 5' RACE. Sequencing took place on an Illumina HiSeq 2000. The public reads were quality trimmed at Q25 with fastp and then assembled into clones with MiXCR by TCRdb, keeping productive beta chains. Merged by CDR3 protein, the rows form single entries marked with the most common genes and DNA. The sample contains about 340,000 distinct CDR3 sequences, approximately 13% of them found a single time. The ten largest clonotypes hold roughly 7.8% of the sample. The same data also contributed to another study, on yellow fever vaccine responses in identical twins.

Input material: CD8+ T cells sorted from blood. These receptor sequences come from a woman aged 18-35 years in good health.

The chain combines TRBV14 with TRBJ2-3; TRBD2 aligns across 8 bases. J gave up 2 bases and V 4 bases, and 11 bases lay outside the gene matches. This CDR3 region has 17 residues. Germline CDR1 reads SGHDN; CDR2 reads FVKESK. In nucleotides, the CDR3 is TGTGCCAGCAGCCCCCCGCTAGCGGGCACCCACACAGATACGCAGTATTTT. This gives the protein CASSPPLAGTHTDTQYF.

This clonotype appeared a few times. The chain combines TRBV28 with TRBJ2-7; 9 bases agree with TRBD2. Trimming removed 3 bases from V and 3 bases from J; junction bases left unmatched: 12. The CDR3 is 17 amino acids. Germline CDR1 is MDHEN and CDR2 is SYDVKM. The CDR3 reads CASSFLSSGRAFYEQYF. CDR3 coding DNA: TGTGCCAGCAGTTTCCTGAGTAGCGGGAGAGCTTTCTACGAGCAGTACTTC.

This clonotype was observed a handful of times. The chain carries TRBV7-2 and TRBJ2-5, with 7 bases matching TRBD2. The CDR3 spans 15 residues. CDR1 and CDR2 from the germline V gene are SGHTA and FQGNSA. Trimming cost V 0 bases and J 5 bases; bases outside gene matches: 6. The CDR3 DNA reads TGTGCCAGCAGCTTAGCTGCTAGAGCGGGGGAGACCCAGTACTTC. It specifies CASSLAARAGETQYF.

The J gene is TRBJ2-5, the V gene TRBV9; D call uncertain. Germline CDR1 is SGDLS and CDR2 is YYNGEE. The CDR3 is 14 amino acids. V lost 2 bases to trimming and J lost 0 bases, with 8 bases between them. CDR3 DNA: TGTGCCAGCAGCGTCAGAGATGACCAAGAGACCCAGTACTTC. It codes for CASSVRDDQETQYF. The variable domain in full, completed from reference TRBV9 and TRBJ2-5, reads DSGVTQTPKHLITATGQRVTLRCSPRSGDLSVYWYQQSLDQGLQFLIQYYNGEERAKGNILERFSAQQFPDLHSELNLSSLELGDSALYFCASSVRDDQETQYFGPGTRLLVL.

The chain recombines TRBV7-9 with TRBJ2-5; 10 bases fit TRBD1. CDR1 and CDR2 (germline): SEHNR, FQNEAQ (reference sequence). This CDR3 has 16 residues. Trimming cost V 5 bases and J 6 bases; bases outside gene matches: 12. CDR3 sequence: CASSRIETGGMKTQYF. CDR3 nucleotides: TGTGCCAGCAGCCGCATAGAGACAGGGGGCATGAAGACCCAGTACTTC.

This clonotype turned up a few times. V usage is TRBV9 and J usage is TRBJ2-7, with 12 bases fitting TRBD2. Unmatched junction bases numbered 7, after V lost 3 bases and J lost 3 bases. Per germline, CDR1 SGDLS and CDR2 YYNGEE. There are 16 residues in the CDR3. The CDR3 DNA sequence: TGTGCCAGCAGCGGAACGACTAGCGGGAGTTACTACGAGCAGTACTTC. Protein sequence: CASSGTTSGSYYEQYF.

This clonotype was detected many times. This rearrangement joins TRBV12-3 or TRBV12-4 to TRBJ2-1, with D possibly being TRBD1 (5 bases). The length of the CDR3 is 12 residues. V was shortened by 1 base and J by 13 bases, with 11 bases between the two germline ends. The CDR3 loop reads CASSLVGRPQFF. The CDR3 DNA follows: TGTGCCAGCAGTTTAGTGGGGCGGCCCCAGTTCTTC.

This clonotype has a count of ten or more. The chain links TRBV5-1 to TRBJ1-1; D uncertain. V lost 4 bases to trimming and J lost 1 base, with 17 bases between them. Germline lookup yields CDR1 SGHRS and CDR2 YFSETQ. The CDR3 length is 16 residues. CDR3 loop: CASSRGEGLPNTEAFF. The CDR3, as DNA: TGCGCCAGCAGCCGCGGTGAAGGGCTGCCGAACACTGAAGCTTTCTTT.

The chain couples TRBV28 to TRBJ2-3; TRBD2 agrees at 12 bases. Germline V gene lookup returns CDR1 MDHEN and CDR2 SYDVKM. Trimming cost V 5 bases and J 5 bases; bases outside gene matches: 8. This CDR3 spans 16 amino acids. The CDR3 loop is CASSPRLAGAIDTQYF. As DNA, the CDR3 is TGTGCCAGCAGTCCGAGACTAGCGGGAGCGATAGATACGCAGTATTTT.

The V and J genes are TRBV25-1 and TRBJ2-3, with D possibly matching TRBD2 (6 bases). V was clipped by 6 bases and J by 1 base, with 23 bases between them. The CDR3 contains 18 residues. Germline V gene sequence: CDR1 MGHDK, CDR2 SYGVNS. The CDR3 region has the DNA TGTGCCAGCAGCTTCCTCCCGGGTGGAGGGGTGGGCACAGATACGCAGTATTTT. Its translation is CASSFLPGGGVGTDTQYF.

This clonotype came up many times. The V call is TRBV7-6, the J call TRBJ2-1; TRBD2 agrees at 7 bases. The germline V gene encodes CDR1 SGHVS and CDR2 FNYEAQ. The length of the CDR3 is 13 residues. The junction had 5 bases not matched to a gene; V was cut back by 3 bases and J by 9 bases. The CDR3 loop is CASSFPSGTEQFF. The CDR3 DNA sequence: TGTGCCAGCAGCTTCCCCAGCGGGACTGAGCAGTTCTTC.

This clonotype was seen many times. The V gene is TRBV12-3 or TRBV12-4, the J gene TRBJ2-5; 8 positions match TRBD1. The CDR3 covers 15 residues. The ends lost 6 bases at V and 3 bases at J; junction bases unmatched: 9. CDR3 amino acids: CASRRRDRIEETQYF. For the CDR3, the DNA is TGTGCCAGCAGGAGACGGGACAGGATCGAAGAGACCCAGTACTTC.

The gene calls are TRBV4-1 and TRBJ1-3; unclear D gene. This CDR3 spans 14 amino acids. CDR1 and CDR2 from the germline V gene are MGHRA and YSYEKL. V was pared by 1 base and J by 3 bases, with 7 bases between. The CDR3 is CASSQVTIGNTIYF. The CDR3 DNA sequence: TGCGCCAGCAGCCAAGTGACAATTGGAAACACCATATATTTT.

This clonotype was counted at least ten times. The CDR3 sequence is CAINHPGIQGDEQYF. CDR3 in DNA: TGTGCCATCAACCACCCGGGGATACAGGGGGACGAGCAGTACTTC. The chain combines TRBV10-3 with TRBJ2-7; TRBD1 matches at 8 bases. V shed 7 bases, J shed 5 bases, and the junction held 13 bases outside the gene matches. Germline values: CDR1 ENHRY, CDR2 SYGVKD. This CDR3 spans 15 amino acids.

The CDR3 DNA follows: TGTGCCAGCAGCTTCCCCAAGAGTGGCTACACCTTC. It is translated as CASSFPKSGYTF. The chain links TRBV13 to TRBJ1-2; D is ambiguous. V shed 3 bases and J shed 7 bases, with 9 bases lying between them. This CDR3 has 12 amino acids. CDR1 PRHDT and CDR2 FYEKMQ come from the germline V gene (reference sequence).

The V call is TRBV19, the J call TRBJ2-1, with D perhaps matching TRBD1 (5 bases). The CDR3 contains 15 residues. The germline V and J ends were trimmed by 4 bases and 3 bases, with 13 bases remaining between them. The germline CDR1 and CDR2 sequences are LNHDA and SQIVND (reference sequence). The CDR3 here is CASSTSQGRYNEQFF. CDR3 in DNA: TGTGCCAGTAGTACCTCGCAGGGCCGCTACAATGAGCAGTTCTTC.

The chain carries TRBV3-1 and TRBJ2-3; TRBD2 agrees at 10 bases. The CDR3 is 17 amino acids. V shed 3 bases, J shed 0 bases, and the junction held 6 bases outside the gene matches. Germline lookup yields CDR1 LGHDT and CDR2 YNNKEL (reference sequence). This CDR3 reads CASSQATSGASTDTQYF. Written as DNA, the CDR3 is TGTGCCAGCAGCCAGGCTACTAGCGGGGCTAGCACAGATACGCAGTATTTT.

The chain is built from TRBV7-8 and TRBJ2-5, with D hard to call. Germline values: CDR1 SGHVS, CDR2 FQNEAQ. The CDR3 runs 16 residues. V was cut by 8 bases and J by 2 bases, with 21 bases left in between. The CDR3 protein is CASFGPAVPQQETQYF. Written as DNA, the CDR3 is TGTGCCAGCTTCGGTCCGGCCGTTCCCCAACAAGAGACCCAGTACTTC.

This clonotype appeared many times. The CDR3 DNA is TGTGCCAGCACCCCGGGACTAGCTGGCAATGAGCAGTTCTTC. It encodes CASTPGLAGNEQFF. The chain couples TRBV2 to TRBJ2-1; 9 bases line up with TRBD2. Trimming took 7 bases from V and 6 from J; bases not matched to a gene: 7. CDR3 length: 14 amino acids. CDR1 and CDR2 from the germline V gene are SNHLY and FYNNEI. Supplemented by reference TRBV2 and TRBJ2-1, the full variable domain reads EPEVTQTPSHQVTQMGQEVILRCVPISNHLYFYWYRQILGQKVEFLVSFYNNEISEKSEIFDDQFSVERPDGSNFTLKIRSTKLEDSAMYFCASTPGLAGNEQFFGPGTRLTVL.

This clonotype was seen a handful of times. The chain couples TRBV7-2 to TRBJ2-1, with a weak D call TRBD2 (6 bases). The CDR3 runs to 14 residues. V shed 5 bases and J shed 10 bases, with 18 bases lying between them. Germline V gives CDR1 SGHTA, CDR2 FQGNSA. CDR3: CASSPRPLAPEQFF. The CDR3, as DNA: TGTGCCAGCAGCCCCCGGCCACTAGCACCGGAGCAGTTCTTC. The whole variable domain, remainder taken from reference TRBV7-2 and TRBJ2-1, is GAGVSQSPSNKVTEKGKDVELRCDPISGHTALYWYRQSLGQGLEFLIYFQGNSAPDKSGLPSDRFSAERTGGSVSTLTIQRTQQEDSAVYLCASSPRPLAPEQFFGPGTRLTVL.

This chain links TRBV19 with TRBJ2-7, with D unresolved. The CDR3 consists of 13 residues. Germline CDR1 LNHDA, CDR2 SQIVND (reference sequence). The V end was cut by 3 bases, the J end by 6 bases, with 12 bases between. The CDR3 DNA is TGTGCCAGTAGTATGGCGTGGGGTCGCGAGCAGTACTTC. Protein: CASSMAWGREQYF.

This clonotype was recorded many times. CDR3 sequence (DNA): TGTGCCAGCAGTTTAGCGCCCCTCTACGAGCAGTACTTC. As protein: CASSLAPLYEQYF. V and J are TRBV12-3 or TRBV12-4 and TRBJ2-7; D remains unclear. The CDR3 extends over 13 amino acids. The germline V and J ends were trimmed by 0 bases and 3 bases, with 6 bases remaining between them.

J is TRBJ2-7 and V is TRBV9; weak D call: TRBD1 (7 bases). Trimming pared 3 bases from V and 5 bases from J, leaving 12 bases between. CDR1 and CDR2 (germline): SGDLS, YYNGEE. This CDR3 contains 13 residues. The CDR3 DNA reads as TGTGCCAGCAGCGAGGGCAGGGGGGACGAGCAGTACTTC. Protein: CASSEGRGDEQYF.

This clonotype was observed a handful of times. V is TRBV7-2 and J is TRBJ1-1; D unclear. Germline V gives CDR1 SGHTA, CDR2 FQGNSA. V was pared by 5 bases and J by 5 bases, with 12 bases between. The CDR3 runs 13 residues. The CDR3 DNA reads as TGTGCCAGCAGCCCCGAGTCGTGGACTGAAGCTTTCTTT. Translation: CASSPESWTEAFF.

This clonotype was picked up a small number of times. The chain recombines TRBV4-2 with TRBJ2-2; the match to TRBD1 covers 7 bases. The CDR3 loop spans 17 amino acids. V was pared by 1 base and J by 3 bases, with 8 bases of the junction left unmatched. Per the germline V gene, CDR1 is LGHNA and CDR2 is YNFKEQ. The CDR3 sequence: CASSQAPPGQYTGELFF. The CDR3 DNA sequence: TGTGCCAGCAGCCAAGCCCCACCGGGACAGTACACCGGGGAGCTGTTTTTT.

In its sample, this clonotype was seen a few times. The rearrangement joins TRBV15 to TRBJ2-3; 9 bases fit TRBD2. Germline values: CDR1 LNHNV, CDR2 YYDKDF (reference sequence). Trimming at V came to 2 bases and at J to 1 base, leaving 4 bases not matched to a gene. The CDR3 sequence is 16 residues long. The CDR3 here is CATSRIAGEGTDTQYF. In nucleotides, the CDR3 is TGTGCCACCAGCAGAATAGCGGGAGAGGGCACAGATACGCAGTATTTT.

The CDR3 spells CASRQGHLFEQYF. DNA for the CDR3: TGTGCCAGCAGACAGGGACACCTCTTCGAGCAGTACTTC. This rearrangement joins TRBV5-8 to TRBJ2-7; D may be TRBD1 (6 bases). Looked up from germline, CDR1 is SGHTS and CDR2 is YDEGEE. This CDR3 spans 13 amino acids. Deletions cut 5 bases from V and 6 bases from J, with 15 bases between.

This clonotype was recorded many times. The J gene is TRBJ2-5, the V gene TRBV5-1; D unclear. Germline assignment: CDR1 SGHRS and CDR2 YFSETQ. The length of the CDR3 is 15 residues. Deletions cut 0 bases from V and 3 bases from J, with 12 bases between. CDR3: CASSLALAPEETQYF. CDR3 nucleotides: TGCGCCAGCAGCTTGGCGTTAGCACCTGAAGAGACCCAGTACTTC.

The chain is built from TRBV6-1 and TRBJ2-7, with 8 positions matching TRBD2. The CDR3 contains 14 residues. With 3 bases clipped from V and 5 bases from J, the junction kept 6 bases outside the gene matches. Looked up from germline, CDR1 is MNHNS and CDR2 is SASEGT. CDR3 sequence reads: CASSDPGTSDEQYF. In nucleotides, the CDR3 is TGTGCCAGCAGTGACCCCGGGACTAGTGACGAGCAGTACTTC.